These T cell receptor beta chains were read from a single sample in a study of blood T cell repertoires in COVID-19. Clones were sequenced by immunoSEQ multiplex PCR, and TCRdb holds only the in-frame ones, with some missing. The table has around 220,000 clones, roughly 80% seen once. The sequenced sample consisted of peripheral blood. Receptors were obtained from a human donor in a cohort sampled during active COVID-19. Both conserved end residues are part of each CDR3. A D gene is named only where the DNA matches it firmly. Only part of the rows carry a size: once, few, many, or a class if the clone is expanded.

. | TRBJ2-1 | once | TRBV7-6 | TGTGCCAGCAGCTTAGGTCACAGCAACAATGAGCAGTTCTTC | CASSLGHSNNEQFF
TRBD1 | TRBJ1-2 | few | TRBV29-1 | TGCAGCGTGGGGCCCGGGACAGGGGGCCTTAACTATGGCTACACCTTC | CSVGPGTGGLNYGYTF
. | TRBJ2-7 | . | TRBV21-1 | TGTGCCAGCAGCAAATTAACAAAAGTGGACAGGGGGTCCTACGAGCAGTACTTC | CASSKLTKVDRGSYEQYF
. | TRBJ1-1 | few | TRBV10-3 | TGTGCCATCAGTAGCGACACTGAAGCTTTCTTT | CAISSDTEAFF
. | TRBJ1-6 | few | TRBV9 | TGTGCCAGCAGCTCTGACCCTAGGGGTAGAGATTCACCCCTCCACTTT | CASSSDPRGRDSPLHF
TRBD1 | TRBJ1-1 | once | TRBV7-3 | TGTGCCAGCAGCCGGACAGGGCATGAAGCTTTCTTT | CASSRTGHEAFF
TRBD1 | TRBJ1-3 | . | TRBV7-9 | TGTGCCAGCAGCTTTGACAGGGGGCGGACTGGAAACACCATATATTTT | CASSFDRGRTGNTIYF
TRBD1 | TRBJ1-2 | . | TRBV6-5 | TGTGCCAGCAGTTACTCCGGACAGGGTGACTATGGCTACACCTTC | CASSYSGQGDYGYTF
TRBD1 | TRBJ1-5 | . | TRBV6-2/TRBV6-3 | TGTGCCAGCAGCCTCCGGGACAGGGGGGCTCAGCCCCAGCATTTT | CASSLRDRGAQPQHF
TRBD1 | TRBJ1-2 | . | TRBV6-2/TRBV6-3 | TGTGCCAGCAGTTACAGGGGGCGCAGCCATGGCTACACCTTC | CASSYRGRSHGYTF
. | TRBJ1-5 | . | TRBV7-9 | TGTGCCAGCAGCTTATGGGGGAGCGGGGGCAATCAGCCCCAGCATTTT | CASSLWGSGGNQPQHF
TRBD1 | TRBJ1-5 | . | TRBV24-1 | TGTGCCACCAGTGACACACACAGGGGGGACAATCAGCCCCAGCATTTT | CATSDTHRGDNQPQHF
. | TRBJ2-2 | . | TRBV30 | TGTGCCTGGAGAGGATCTAGCGGGGAGCTGTTTTTT | CAWRGSSGELFF
. | TRBJ2-2 | few | TRBV9 | TGTGCCAGCAGCGTTGAGGGAGCCGGCACCGGGGAGCTGTTTTTT | CASSVEGAGTGELFF
TRBD2 | TRBJ2-7 | . | TRBV27 | TGTGCCAGCAGTCCCCGTCGCCCTAGCGGGACATACCCTACTCTATACGAGCAGTACTTC | CASSPRRPSGTYPTLYEQYF
TRBD1 | TRBJ1-3 | . | TRBV28 | TGTGCCAGCCGGCCAGGGGGAGAGGGAAACACCATATATTTT | CASRPGGEGNTIYF
TRBD1 | TRBJ2-7 | . | TRBV29-1 | TGCAGCGTCGTCAAACCCGGGACAGGATTGGAGGAGCAGTACTTC | CSVVKPGTGLEEQYF
. | TRBJ1-1 | once | TRBV6-5 | TGTGCCAGCTGGCAGGGGATCATGAACACTGAAGCTTTCTTT | CASWQGIMNTEAFF
. | TRBJ2-7 | . | TRBV11-2 | TGTGCCAGCAGCTTAGCTGTAACCTACGAGCAGTACTTC | CASSLAVTYEQYF
. | TRBJ2-5 | . | TRBV5-1 | TGCGCCACGGGACAGGGGGCCACTAGCGGGAGGCGAGAGACCCAGTACTTC | CATGQGATSGRRETQYF
. | TRBJ1-1 | few | TRBV11-3 | TGTGCCAGCAGCTCTACAGTGAACACTGAAGCTTTCTTT | CASSSTVNTEAFF
TRBD2 | TRBJ2-7 | . | TRBV11-2 | TGTGCCACCGCTCGATGGGGGAATATGCGGGAGAGTTCCTACGAGCAGTACTTC | CATARWGNMRESSYEQYF
. | TRBJ1-2 | once | TRBV6-6 | TGTGCCAGCAGTTACCTAACAGGGATTTATGGCTACACCTTC | CASSYLTGIYGYTF
TRBD1 | TRBJ2-1 | . | TRBV28 | TGTGCCAGCAGTCTCCCGACAGGGGGAAATGAGCAGTTCTTC | CASSLPTGGNEQFF
TRBD1 | TRBJ1-4 | . | TRBV5-4 | TGTGCCAGCAGCTCCGGGACAGGGCCAAATGAAAAACTGTTTTTT | CASSSGTGPNEKLFF
TRBD2 | TRBJ2-2 | . | TRBV27 | TGTGCCACAGCAGCCCCTAGCGGTCCCACCGGGGAGCTGTTTTTT | CATAAPSGPTGELFF
TRBD2 | TRBJ2-7 | . | TRBV28 | TGTGCCAGCAGTTTATTCTGGGCTAGCGGGAGGAAATTTGGAGAGCAGTACTTC | CASSLFWASGRKFGEQYF
TRBD1 | TRBJ2-1 | . | TRBV18 | TGTGCCAGCTCACCCCGGACAGGATTGGGCGCCTACAATGAGCAGTTCTTC | CASSPRTGLGAYNEQFF
. | TRBJ2-2 | . | TRBV25-1 | TGTGCCAGCGATCTAGGGAGGACCGGGGAGCTGTTTTTT | CASDLGRTGELFF
. | TRBJ2-7 | . | TRBV4-3 | TGCGCCAGCAGCCAAGAAGCCGGGTTTAACTACGAGCAGTACTTC | CASSQEAGFNYEQYF
TRBD2 | TRBJ2-1 | . | TRBV10-3 | TGTGCCACCACTGCGACTAGCGGGGCTTACAATGAGCAGTTCTTC | CATTATSGAYNEQFF
TRBD1 | TRBJ1-4 | . | TRBV5-5 | TGTGCCAGCAGCTTGGGGGACAGATATGAAAAACTGTTTTTT | CASSLGDRYEKLFF